The sequence of this T cell receptor beta chain was determined in a study of blood T cell repertoires in COVID-19. Study in general: There were acute and convalescent COVID-19 samples, and they came from the United States, Italy and Spain. From T cells, B-cell-depleted T cells, or PBMCs came the material, which was cDNA or gDNA.

Per the original data handling: For nucleated cells, counts were estimated from reference gene primer amplification. Libraries were prepared by immunoSEQ multiplex PCR; TCRdb keeps only in-frame clonotypes and omits some of them. V and J calls and clone size are copied from that table; D and trimming were computed from the DNA. Of some 220,000 clones listed, about 79% are singletons. Germline V gene lookup returns CDR1 SGHKS and CDR2 YYEKEE (reference sequence). V lost 4 bases to trimming and J lost 2 bases; unmatched junction nucleotides: 8. The CDR3 totals 16 residues. The receptor was derived from a man aged 50-59 years with active or convalescent COVID-19. What was sequenced was peripheral blood. The rearrangement links TRBV5-5 to TRBJ2-3; 9 positions match TRBD2. CDR3 sequence: CASSHGSGGPTDTQYF. For the CDR3, the DNA is TGTGCCAGCAGCCACGGTAGCGGGGGCCCCACAGATACGCAGTATTTT. Based on the CDR3 plus reference TRBV5-5 and TRBJ2-3, the full variable domain is DAGVTQSPTHLIKTRGQQVTLRCSPISGHKSVSWYQQVLGQGPQFIFQYYEKEERGRGNFPDRFSARQFPNYSSELNVNALLLGDSALYLCASSHGSGGPTDTQYFGPGTRLTVL.